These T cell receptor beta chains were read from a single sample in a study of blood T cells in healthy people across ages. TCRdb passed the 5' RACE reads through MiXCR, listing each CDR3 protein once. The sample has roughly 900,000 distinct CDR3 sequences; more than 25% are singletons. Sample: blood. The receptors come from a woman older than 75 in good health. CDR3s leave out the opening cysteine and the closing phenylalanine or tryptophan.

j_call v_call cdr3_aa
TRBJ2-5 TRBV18 ASSPGGATQY
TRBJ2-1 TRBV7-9 ASSLPLAGAGGRNEQF
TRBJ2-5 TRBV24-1 ATSDPDRPQETQY
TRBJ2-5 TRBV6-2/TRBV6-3 ASKRGTSAPAYQETQY
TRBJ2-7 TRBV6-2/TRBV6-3 ATGEGYEQY
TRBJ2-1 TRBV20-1 SARGGLAGGDYYNEQF
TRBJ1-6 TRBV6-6 ASDTSGSYNSPLH
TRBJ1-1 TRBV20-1 SAAVQQGLRTEAF
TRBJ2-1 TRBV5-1 ASSLDSSGGDNEQF
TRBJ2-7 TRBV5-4 ASSWALGSSYEQY
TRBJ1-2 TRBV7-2 ASSLDRGGGYT
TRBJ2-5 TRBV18 ASSPSTARGSASQY
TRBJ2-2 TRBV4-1 ASSQELAANGALF
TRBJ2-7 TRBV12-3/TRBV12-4 ASSLAQGGEQY
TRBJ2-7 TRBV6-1 ASRRWYDGSSSYEQY
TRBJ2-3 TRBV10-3 AISRGGDYQSTDTQY
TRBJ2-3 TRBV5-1 ASSATSGGASSDTQY
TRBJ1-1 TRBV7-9 ASSPRQREAF
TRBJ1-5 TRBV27 ASSPRVGLVLDQPQH
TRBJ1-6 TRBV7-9 ASSWRGTEGSPLH
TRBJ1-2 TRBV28 ASSLDRANGYT
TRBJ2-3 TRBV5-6 ASSWQGTGTDTQY
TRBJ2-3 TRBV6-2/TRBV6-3 ASSSGLNTQY
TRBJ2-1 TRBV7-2 ASSLLSDSYSEQF
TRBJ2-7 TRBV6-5 ASRAGGEKSYEQY
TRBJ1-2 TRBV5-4 ASSLEGAEYGYT
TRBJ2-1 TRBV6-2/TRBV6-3 ASSYYSGGGYNEQF
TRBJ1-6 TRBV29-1 SAASDSSSSPLH
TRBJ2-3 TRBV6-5 ASSWGLARTGPDTQY
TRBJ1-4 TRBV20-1 SARGGRRPQSEKLF
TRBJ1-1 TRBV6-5 ASSSRTESTEAF
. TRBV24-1 ATSESPGLAGVETQY
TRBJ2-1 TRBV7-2 ASRRTGWDEQF
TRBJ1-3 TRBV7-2 ASSPHQVTGNTIY
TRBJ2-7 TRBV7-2 ASSSQRGGRLSYEQY
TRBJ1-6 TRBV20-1 SARDQGSPLH
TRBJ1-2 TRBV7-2 ASSRDLMGYT
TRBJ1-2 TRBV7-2 ASSPRDRSPVANYGYT
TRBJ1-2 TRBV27 ASSFSAGGNYGYT
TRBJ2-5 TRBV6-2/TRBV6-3 ASSPTGIRQETQY
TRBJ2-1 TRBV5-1 ASSFAGLAGGLSSYNEQF
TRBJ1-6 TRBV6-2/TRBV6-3 ASSGQGSHSPLH
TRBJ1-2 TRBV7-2 ASSFDRYSAYGHT
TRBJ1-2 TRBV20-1 SVSGNYGYT
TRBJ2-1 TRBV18 ASSPGTLNNEQF
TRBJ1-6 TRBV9 VSSSGQGRNSPLH
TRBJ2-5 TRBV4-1 ASSQNSAKETQY
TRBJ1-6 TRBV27 ASRSLFRETGKGGYNSPLH
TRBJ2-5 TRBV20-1 SAGRGAGETQY
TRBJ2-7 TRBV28 ASSPVVVGSYEQY
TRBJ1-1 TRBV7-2 ASSFGTVNTEAF
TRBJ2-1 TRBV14 ASSQATGGPYNEQF
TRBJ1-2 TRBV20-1 SARDGTDNYGYT
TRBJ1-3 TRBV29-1 SVDPDRASGNTIY
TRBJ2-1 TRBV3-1 ASSLMGGAFNEQF
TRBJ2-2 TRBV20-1 SAAGENTGELF
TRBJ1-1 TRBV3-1 ASSQSTGLEAF
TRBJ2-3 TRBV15 ATSRLKGSGAYTDTQY
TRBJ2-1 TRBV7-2 ASSWRDRGIREQF